This T cell receptor (beta chain) is drawn from a study of early T cells in non-severe SARS-CoV-2 infection. Germline values: CDR1 SEHNR, CDR2 FQNEAQ (reference sequence). This CDR3 has 14 amino acids. Trimming left V 3 bases short and J 8 bases short, with 15 bases between. Unique molecular identifiers were attached to individual cDNA molecules. TCRdb re-called the 5' RACE reads through MiXCR, storing one row per CDR3 protein. The sample carries tens of thousands of distinct CDR3 sequences, 20% to 25% recorded once. The source was whole blood, collected at baseline. This receptor was identified in an adult who was a healthcare worker with PCR-confirmed SARS-CoV-2 infection or an uninfected control (not recorded which). The chain has TRBV7-9 and TRBJ2-3, with TRBD1 as a possible D gene (6 bases). Written as DNA, the CDR3 is TGTGCCAGCAGCTTGACTACAGGGTTGGGTACGCAGTATTTT. Protein sequence: CASSLTTGLGTQYF.